The present TCR beta chain was sequenced within a study of Graves' ophthalmopathy and Graves' hyperthyroidism. This clonotype showed up many times. RNA transcripts were the source from which TCR beta CDR3 regions were amplified. Amplification began with first-round RT-PCR using HTBI primers, then second-round multiplex PCR was performed. TCRdb used MiXCR to reprocess the multiplex PCR reads, holding one entry per CDR3 protein. There are around 1.1 million distinct CDR3 sequences in the sample; 35% to 40% occur only once, and over 8.5% lies in the top ten. CDR3 length: 16 residues. V lost 7 bases to trimming and J lost 0 bases, with 19 bases between them. Per germline, CDR1 SGDLS and CDR2 YYNGEE.

Input material: peripheral blood or thyroid tissue (not recorded which). The TCR comes from an adult man with Graves' hyperthyroidism. The V and J genes are TRBV9 and TRBJ1-2; possible D gene TRBD1, 5 bases. CDR3 amino acids: CASARGGVVANYGYTF. DNA of the CDR3: TGTGCCAGCGCGAGGGGAGGGGTAGTTGCTAACTATGGCTACACCTTC.